This T cell receptor (beta chain) comes out of a study of blood T cell repertoires in COVID-19. Study overall: The United States, Italy and Spain provided the acute and convalescent COVID-19 samples.

Here immunoSEQ multiplex PCR was the method, and the copy in TCRdb shows in-frame clones only, minus some. The sample lists some 60,000 clones, roughly 88% occurring once. Sequencing was performed on peripheral blood. The TCR sequence derives from a human donor in a cohort sampled during active COVID-19.

The DNA of the CDR3 is TGTGCCAGCAGGCTAACCTCCGCTCGATTCGGTTTCTTT. Translation gives CASRLTSARFGFF. The rearrangement joins TRBV12-3 or TRBV12-4 to TRBJ1-1; D ambiguous. CDR3 length: 13 residues. V was trimmed by 6 bases and J by 13 bases, leaving 21 bases between them.